A selection of T cell receptor beta chains follows, all from one sample in a study of shared clonotypes between healthy human individuals. Measured with immunoSEQ multiplex PCR; TCRdb has only the in-frame clones, and not every one. The sample holds 600,000 to 700,000 clones, around 73% seen once. Material: memory CD4+ T cells sorted from blood. The receptor set was obtained from a young woman in good health. CDR3s include the opening cysteine and the closing phenylalanine or tryptophan. The order of the fields is J gene, clone size, V gene, D gene, CDR3 DNA, CDR3 protein. A D gene is named only where the DNA matches it firmly. Clone size is not always given. Where it is, it says once, few, many or a class for expanded clones.

j_call: TRBJ1-1
clone_size: -
v_call: TRBV28
d_call: -
cdr3_nt: TGTGCCAGCACCTACGGGAGTATGAACACTGAAGCTTTCTTT
cdr3_aa: CASTYGSMNTEAFF

j_call: TRBJ1-2
clone_size: -
v_call: TRBV5-1
d_call: TRBD1
cdr3_nt: TGCGCCAGCAGCTTATTGACAGGGTTTAACTATGGCTACACCTTC
cdr3_aa: CASSLLTGFNYGYTF

j_call: TRBJ1-2
clone_size: few
v_call: TRBV11-2
d_call: -
cdr3_nt: TGTGCCAGCAGCTTAGATCGGCCGGGGCGGAACTATGGCTACACCTTC
cdr3_aa: CASSLDRPGRNYGYTF

j_call: TRBJ1-5
clone_size: -
v_call: TRBV28
d_call: -
cdr3_nt: TGTGCCAGCAGTTTCGGTGGAATAAATCAGCCCCAGCATTTT
cdr3_aa: CASSFGGINQPQHF

j_call: TRBJ1-1
clone_size: -
v_call: TRBV2
d_call: TRBD1
cdr3_nt: TGTGCCGGACAGCTGGGAGGGACAGGCAAAGAGAAAGCTTTCTTT
cdr3_aa: CAGQLGGTGKEKAFF

j_call: TRBJ2-5
clone_size: -
v_call: TRBV2
d_call: TRBD2
cdr3_nt: TGTGCCAGCAGACAACTGGGACTAGCGGGAGGGCCGGAGACCCAGTACTTC
cdr3_aa: CASRQLGLAGGPETQYF

j_call: TRBJ2-5
clone_size: -
v_call: TRBV5-1
d_call: -
cdr3_nt: TGCGCCAGCAGCTTGAATCCAGGGTTTGATCAAGAGACCCAGTACTTC
cdr3_aa: CASSLNPGFDQETQYF

j_call: TRBJ2-1
clone_size: -
v_call: TRBV13
d_call: -
cdr3_nt: TGTGCCAGCAGCTTAGCGGCCGTGTACCGCAATGAGCAGTTCTTC
cdr3_aa: CASSLAAVYRNEQFF

j_call: TRBJ2-5
clone_size: few
v_call: TRBV7-9
d_call: -
cdr3_nt: TGTGCCAGCAGCTTAGTGTGGGAGACCCAGTACTTC
cdr3_aa: CASSLVWETQYF

j_call: TRBJ2-7
clone_size: -
v_call: TRBV7-2
d_call: TRBD1
cdr3_nt: TGTGCCAGCAGCTTCCGGACCGGGACAGCCTCCTACGAGCAGTACTTC
cdr3_aa: CASSFRTGTASYEQYF

j_call: TRBJ2-2
clone_size: few
v_call: TRBV5-5
d_call: TRBD2
cdr3_nt: TGTGCCAGCAGCTTGGGACTAGCGGGAGGGGCGAACACCGGGGAGCTGTTTTTT
cdr3_aa: CASSLGLAGGANTGELFF

j_call: TRBJ2-1
clone_size: -
v_call: TRBV19
d_call: TRBD2
cdr3_nt: TGTGCCAGTAGCCGGGCCTCGGGGGCAGCGGGAGTGGGGAATGAGCAGTTCTTC
cdr3_aa: CASSRASGAAGVGNEQFF

j_call: TRBJ1-5
clone_size: -
v_call: TRBV4-2
d_call: -
cdr3_nt: TGTGCCAGCAGCCAAGATTGGGGGGAACAAAATCAGCCCCAGCATTTT
cdr3_aa: CASSQDWGEQNQPQHF

j_call: TRBJ2-3
clone_size: -
v_call: TRBV11-2
d_call: TRBD2
cdr3_nt: TGTGCCAGCAGCTCCTTCCCAACTTATATAGCGGGAGGAATTGTGCGGTATTTT
cdr3_aa: CASSSFPTYIAGGIVRYF

j_call: TRBJ2-1
clone_size: -
v_call: TRBV6-1
d_call: TRBD1
cdr3_nt: TGTGCCAGCAGTCGGGACCGGGACAGGACCAATGAGCAGTTCTTC
cdr3_aa: CASSRDRDRTNEQFF

j_call: TRBJ1-3
clone_size: -
v_call: TRBV5-3
d_call: -
cdr3_nt: TGTGCCAGAAGCTTGGGTCATCTATCTGGAAACACCATATATTTT
cdr3_aa: CARSLGHLSGNTIYF

j_call: TRBJ2-3
clone_size: once
v_call: TRBV5-1
d_call: TRBD2
cdr3_nt: TGCGCCAGCAGCTTGGGCCGCCCGGGAATAACTAGCGGGGGCCACGCAGATACGCAGTATTTT
cdr3_aa: CASSLGRPGITSGGHADTQYF

j_call: TRBJ1-5
clone_size: -
v_call: TRBV6-1
d_call: -
cdr3_nt: TGTGCCAGCAGTGCCCGGGGAGGATTCTTCAATCAGCCCCAGCATTTT
cdr3_aa: CASSARGGFFNQPQHF

j_call: TRBJ2-3
clone_size: -
v_call: TRBV5-1
d_call: TRBD1
cdr3_nt: TGCGCCAGCACCTTGGACAGGGGGTCCCCAGATACGCAGTATTTT
cdr3_aa: CASTLDRGSPDTQYF

j_call: TRBJ1-2
clone_size: few
v_call: TRBV12-1
d_call: -
cdr3_nt: TGTGCCAGCAGCTTTGTACAGGGCAATGGCTACACCTTC
cdr3_aa: CASSFVQGNGYTF

j_call: TRBJ2-3
clone_size: -
v_call: TRBV5-4
d_call: TRBD2
cdr3_nt: TGTGCCAGCAGCTTGGGAGCGGGAGTAGGCACAGATACGCAGTATTTT
cdr3_aa: CASSLGAGVGTDTQYF

j_call: TRBJ1-5
clone_size: -
v_call: TRBV6-1
d_call: -
cdr3_nt: TGTGCCAGCAGTGAACAGGGAGGCAATCAGCCCCAGCATTTT
cdr3_aa: CASSEQGGNQPQHF

j_call: TRBJ2-7
clone_size: -
v_call: TRBV6-6
d_call: -
cdr3_nt: TGTGCCAGCAGTTCGAACCGGGACACATCCTACGAGCAGTACTTC
cdr3_aa: CASSSNRDTSYEQYF

j_call: TRBJ2-2
clone_size: -
v_call: TRBV11-3
d_call: -
cdr3_nt: TGTGCCAGCAGCCCTTTTAGCGGCACCGGGGAGCTGTTTTTT
cdr3_aa: CASSPFSGTGELFF

j_call: TRBJ2-5
clone_size: -
v_call: TRBV11-2
d_call: -
cdr3_nt: TGTGCCAGCAGCATTCACATCCAAGAGACCCAGTACTTC
cdr3_aa: CASSIHIQETQYF

j_call: TRBJ2-1
clone_size: once
v_call: TRBV14
d_call: -
cdr3_nt: TGTGCCAGCAGCCCTAGTTATGGGTTGACCTACAATGAGCAGTTCTTC
cdr3_aa: CASSPSYGLTYNEQFF

j_call: TRBJ1-2
clone_size: -
v_call: TRBV18
d_call: -
cdr3_nt: TGTGCCAGCTCACCAGCCGACAGCCCCTATGGCTACACCTTC
cdr3_aa: CASSPADSPYGYTF

j_call: TRBJ1-4
clone_size: -
v_call: TRBV7-2
d_call: -
cdr3_nt: TGTGCCAGCAGCTTATCGGGGCCAGTCGGGGAAAAACTGTTTTTT
cdr3_aa: CASSLSGPVGEKLFF

j_call: TRBJ2-6
clone_size: -
v_call: TRBV19
d_call: -
cdr3_nt: TGTGCCAGTAGTATTAATGATAAGGGAACACCTGGGGCCAACGTCCTGACTTTC
cdr3_aa: CASSINDKGTPGANVLTF

j_call: TRBJ2-7
clone_size: -
v_call: TRBV7-9
d_call: -
cdr3_nt: TGTGCCAGCAGCTTGGCCAGGGAATACGAGCAGTACTTC
cdr3_aa: CASSLAREYEQYF

j_call: TRBJ1-4
clone_size: once
v_call: TRBV5-1
d_call: -
cdr3_nt: TGCGCCAGCAGCTTGACGGGGGGACCTGAAAAACTGTTTTTT
cdr3_aa: CASSLTGGPEKLFF

j_call: TRBJ2-2
clone_size: -
v_call: TRBV28
d_call: -
cdr3_nt: TGTGCCAGCAGGAAAGGGATCCTCCCCCACACCGGGGAGCTGTTTTTT
cdr3_aa: CASRKGILPHTGELFF

j_call: TRBJ2-1
clone_size: -
v_call: TRBV5-1
d_call: TRBD1
cdr3_nt: TGCGCCAGCAGCATGGGACAGGTTGATTCCAATGAGCAGTTCTTC
cdr3_aa: CASSMGQVDSNEQFF

j_call: TRBJ2-2
clone_size: many
v_call: TRBV19
d_call: TRBD2
cdr3_nt: TGTGCCAGTAGCCGTACAGGGGGCTTACTAGCGGGAGTCGTTAAGCTGTTTTTT
cdr3_aa: CASSRTGGLLAGVVKLFF

j_call: TRBJ2-3
clone_size: -
v_call: TRBV29-1
d_call: -
cdr3_nt: TGCAGCGTTGAGGCCACCGCCGATACGCAGTATTTT
cdr3_aa: CSVEATADTQYF

j_call: TRBJ2-1
clone_size: -
v_call: TRBV5-1
d_call: TRBD1
cdr3_nt: TGCGCCAGCAGCTTGGGGGACAGGGATCGAAATGAGCAGTTCTTC
cdr3_aa: CASSLGDRDRNEQFF

j_call: TRBJ1-5
clone_size: many
v_call: TRBV2
d_call: TRBD1
cdr3_nt: TGTGCCAGCACCTTGGGACAGGGCCGGCAGCCCCAGCATTTT
cdr3_aa: CASTLGQGRQPQHF

j_call: TRBJ2-4
clone_size: -
v_call: TRBV15
d_call: TRBD1
cdr3_nt: TGTGCCACCAGCGATGGACAGGGGGTGGCTCTGGGCAAAAACATTCAGTACTTC
cdr3_aa: CATSDGQGVALGKNIQYF

j_call: TRBJ2-5
clone_size: -
v_call: TRBV19
d_call: -
cdr3_nt: TGTGCCAGCCGTAATCGGGGCATGGAGACCCAGTACTTC
cdr3_aa: CASRNRGMETQYF

j_call: TRBJ2-7
clone_size: -
v_call: TRBV6-1
d_call: TRBD2
cdr3_nt: TGTGCCAGCAGCGACACCGGACTAGCCGCGATCGAGCAGTACTTC
cdr3_aa: CASSDTGLAAIEQYF

j_call: TRBJ2-3
clone_size: -
v_call: TRBV7-2
d_call: -
cdr3_nt: TGTGCCAGCAGCTTAAATCTGAAAGATACGCAGTATTTT
cdr3_aa: CASSLNLKDTQYF

j_call: TRBJ2-3
clone_size: -
v_call: TRBV27
d_call: TRBD2
cdr3_nt: TGTGCCAGCAGTTCGGACGGACTAGCGGACGAATACACAGATACGCAGTATTTT
cdr3_aa: CASSSDGLADEYTDTQYF

j_call: TRBJ2-5
clone_size: -
v_call: TRBV6-5
d_call: -
cdr3_nt: TGTGCCAGCAGTTACTCGTTTGCTAACAAAGAGACCCAGTACTTC
cdr3_aa: CASSYSFANKETQYF

j_call: TRBJ2-2
clone_size: few
v_call: TRBV2
d_call: -
cdr3_nt: TGTGCCAGCAGATGGACTCAGAACACCGGGGAGCTGTTTTTT
cdr3_aa: CASRWTQNTGELFF

j_call: TRBJ1-2
clone_size: -
v_call: TRBV7-2
d_call: -
cdr3_nt: TGTGCCAGCAGCCGCGCGGCGGGGCGAGATAACTATGGCTACACCTTC
cdr3_aa: CASSRAAGRDNYGYTF